The present TCR beta chain was sequenced within a study of cytomegalovirus exposure and HLA in healthy donors. The study's findings and limits: The authors confirmed in vitro that a few CMV-associated chains were specific for CMV antigens. A later analysis reportedly found fewer N-insertions in an Asian-associated ancestry cluster than the roughly 670-donor mean. Presence/absence analyses supposed approximately even sequencing depth among donors.

The study sampled nominally healthy donors, though unrecorded immune exposures were likely. PCR was performed using 60 Vbeta and 13 Jbeta primers. The data were produced by immunoSEQ multiplex PCR, yet TCRdb's version contains in-frame clones alone and is incomplete. The sample shows about 190,000 clones, roughly three quarters of them seen only once. The CDR3 consists of 18 residues. Comment on this clone: The target antigen is unknown.

J is TRBJ2-7 and V is TRBV21-1; the table's D call of TRBD2 was not tested on the DNA. TRBV21-1 is a pseudogene locus. Sequencing was carried out using PBMCs. This TCR was recovered from a woman aged 18-35 years in good health and CMV-seronegative. CDR3 coding DNA: TGTGCCAGCACCACCACAGAGCCTAGCGGGAGGATCTCCTACGAGCAGTACTTC. It yields the protein CASTTTEPSGRISYEQYF.